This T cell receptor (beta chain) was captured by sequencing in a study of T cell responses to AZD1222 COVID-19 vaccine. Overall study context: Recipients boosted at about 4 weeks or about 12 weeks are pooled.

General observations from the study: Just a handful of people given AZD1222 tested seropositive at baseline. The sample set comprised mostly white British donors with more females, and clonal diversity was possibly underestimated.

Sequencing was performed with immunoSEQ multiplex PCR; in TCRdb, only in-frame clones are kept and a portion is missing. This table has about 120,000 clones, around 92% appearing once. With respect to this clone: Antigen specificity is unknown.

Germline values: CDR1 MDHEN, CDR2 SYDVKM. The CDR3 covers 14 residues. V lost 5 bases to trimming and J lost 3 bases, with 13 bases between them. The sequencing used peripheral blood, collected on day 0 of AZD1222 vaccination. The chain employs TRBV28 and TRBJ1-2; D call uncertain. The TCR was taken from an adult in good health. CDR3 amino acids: CASSEDSIDYGYTF. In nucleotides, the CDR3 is TGTGCCAGCAGTGAGGACTCCATCGACTATGGCTACACCTTC.